These 8 T cell receptor beta chains came from one sample sequenced in a study of blood T cell repertoires in COVID-19. Sequenced by immunoSEQ multiplex PCR; TCRdb stores in-frame clones only, minus some. The table records approximately 13,000 clones, less than 90% of them present only once. Sequenced: peripheral blood. The receptors derive from a man aged 35 to 55 with active or convalescent COVID-19.

The J gene is TRBJ2-5, the V gene TRBV6-5; no firm D call. Germline-derived CDR1 and CDR2 are MNHEY and SVGAGI. V was shortened by 7 bases and J by 5 bases, with 11 bases between the two germline ends. The CDR3 runs 12 residues. In DNA form, the CDR3 reads TGTGCCAGCACTCGGTACGGGGAGACCCAGTACTTC. As protein: CASTRYGETQYF.

This chain links TRBV6-5 with TRBJ1-2, with TRBD1 matching over 8 bases. CDR1 MNHEY and CDR2 SVGAGI come from the germline V gene. This CDR3 contains 14 residues. The J segment lost 1 base and the V segment lost 5 bases, leaving 3 bases of the junction unmatched. Here the CDR3 reads CASSRTGFNYGYTF. The CDR3 nucleotides are TGTGCCAGCAGTAGGACAGGGTTTAACTATGGCTACACCTTC.

The chain couples TRBV6-4 to TRBJ1-6, with TRBD1 as a possible D gene (6 bases). This CDR3 has 14 residues. Per germline, CDR1 MRHNA and CDR2 SNTAGT. V lost 4 bases, J lost 5 bases, and 9 bases lay in between. The CDR3 sequence is CASSADRHNSPLHF. The CDR3 nucleotides read TGTGCCAGCAGTGCAGACAGGCATAATTCACCCCTCCACTTT.

This rearrangement joins TRBV7-2 to TRBJ2-3, with D possibly being TRBD1 (6 bases). CDR3 length: 13 residues. The germline V and J ends were trimmed by 5 bases and 6 bases, with 12 bases remaining between them. The germline gives CDR1 SGHTA, CDR2 FQGNSA. The CDR3 loop is CASSRQVRDTQYF. CDR3 bases: TGTGCCAGCAGCCGACAGGTCAGGGATACGCAGTATTTT.

The rearrangement links TRBV10-3 to TRBJ2-7; 8 bases map to TRBD1. Germline loops: CDR1 ENHRY, CDR2 SYGVKD. V gave up 6 bases and J gave up 6 bases; unmatched junction bases: 13. This CDR3 contains 15 residues. The CDR3 here is CAIRVLTGESVEQYF. In DNA, the CDR3 is TGTGCCATCAGGGTTCTGACAGGGGAGTCAGTCGAGCAGTACTTC.

V usage is TRBV28 and J usage is TRBJ1-2; 7 bases are a match to TRBD1. The germline V gene encodes CDR1 MDHEN and CDR2 SYDVKM. CDR3 length: 15 residues. J lost 4 bases, V lost 6 bases, and 11 bases had no gene match. CDR3 loop: CASRILGGSGYGYTF. CDR3 DNA: TGTGCCAGCAGGATCTTAGGGGGCTCGGGCTATGGCTACACCTTC.

The gene calls are TRBV15 and TRBJ1-1; a weak D match, TRBD1 (5 bases). Trimming left V 1 base short and J 1 base short, with 16 bases between. CDR1 is LNHNV, CDR2 YYDKDF, per germline (reference sequence). This CDR3 region has 17 residues. The CDR3 spells CATSRGGRLLGNTEAFF. In nucleotides, the CDR3 is TGTGCCACCAGCAGAGGGGGCAGGCTCTTGGGGAACACTGAAGCTTTCTTT.

V and J are TRBV4-2 and TRBJ2-6, with 8 positions matching TRBD1. Germline V lookup: CDR1 LGHNA, CDR2 YNFKEQ. There are 19 residues in the CDR3. V lost 3 bases to trimming and J lost 0 bases; unmatched junction nucleotides: 10. The CDR3 DNA reads as TGTGCCAGCAGCCATTCCAGGGGGCGCTGGGGCTCTGGGGCCAACGTCCTGACTTTC. The encoded protein is CASSHSRGRWGSGANVLTF.